This TCR beta chain stems from a study of monozygotic twins with inflammatory bowel disease. Study-level points and caveats: Twins with IBD had fewer clonotypes in common with others than healthy twins, particularly during disease activity. The authors found no support for a single strong IBD-associated signal or clonotype. Possibly because of limited power, concordant and discordant twins showed no difference in repertoire similarity.

Details on this clonotype: The antigen remains unidentified.

Addition of UMIs with a 6-nucleotide sample barcode was achieved by template switching. One entry per CDR3 protein, without DNA, is what TCRdb gives after re-calling the 5' RACE reads. The sample totals roughly 150,000 distinct CDR3 sequences. Sequenced sample: blood. This clonotype was sampled from a human donor with ulcerative colitis or Crohn's disease, or a healthy co-twin of an affected twin (not recorded which).

CDR3 protein: CASSYGGGPNEQFF. The chain recombines TRBV6-2 or TRBV6-3 with TRBJ2-1; the TRBD2 assignment by TCRdb is unverifiable without DNA. This CDR3 has 14 residues. CDR1 MNHEY and CDR2 SVGEGT come from the germline V gene.